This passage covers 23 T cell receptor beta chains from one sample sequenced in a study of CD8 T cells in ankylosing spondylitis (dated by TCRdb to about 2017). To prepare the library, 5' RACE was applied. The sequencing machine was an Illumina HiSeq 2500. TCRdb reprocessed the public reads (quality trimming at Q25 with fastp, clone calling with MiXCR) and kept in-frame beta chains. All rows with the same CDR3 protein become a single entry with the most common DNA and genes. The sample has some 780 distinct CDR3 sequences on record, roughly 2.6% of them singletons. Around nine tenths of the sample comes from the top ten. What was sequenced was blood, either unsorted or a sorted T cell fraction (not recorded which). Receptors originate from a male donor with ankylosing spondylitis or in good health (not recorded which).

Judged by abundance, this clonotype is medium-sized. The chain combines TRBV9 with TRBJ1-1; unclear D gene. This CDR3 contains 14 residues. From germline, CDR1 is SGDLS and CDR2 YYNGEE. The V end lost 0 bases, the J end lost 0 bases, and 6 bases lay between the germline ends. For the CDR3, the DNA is TGTGCCAGCAGCGTAGTCGGTTTGAACACTGAAGCTTTCTTT. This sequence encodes CASSVVGLNTEAFF. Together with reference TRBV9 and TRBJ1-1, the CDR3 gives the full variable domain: DSGVTQTPKHLITATGQRVTLRCSPRSGDLSVYWYQQSLDQGLQFLIQYYNGEERAKGNILERFSAQQFPDLHSELNLSSLELGDSALYFCASSVVGLNTEAFFGQGTRLTVV.

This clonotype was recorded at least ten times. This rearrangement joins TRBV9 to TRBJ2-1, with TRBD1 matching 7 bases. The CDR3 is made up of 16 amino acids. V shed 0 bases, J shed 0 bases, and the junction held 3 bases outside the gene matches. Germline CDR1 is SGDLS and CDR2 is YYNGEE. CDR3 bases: TGTGCCAGCAGCGTAGAGGGGGCCTCCTCCTACAATGAGCAGTTCTTC. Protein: CASSVEGASSYNEQFF. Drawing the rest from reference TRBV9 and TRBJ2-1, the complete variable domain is DSGVTQTPKHLITATGQRVTLRCSPRSGDLSVYWYQQSLDQGLQFLIQYYNGEERAKGNILERFSAQQFPDLHSELNLSSLELGDSALYFCASSVEGASSYNEQFFGPGTRLTVL.

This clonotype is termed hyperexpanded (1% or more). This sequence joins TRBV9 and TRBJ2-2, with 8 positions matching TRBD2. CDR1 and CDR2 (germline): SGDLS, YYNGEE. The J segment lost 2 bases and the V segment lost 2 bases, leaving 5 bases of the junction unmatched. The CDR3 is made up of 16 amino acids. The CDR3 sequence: CASSVQAGGNTGELFF. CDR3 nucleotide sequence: TGTGCCAGCAGCGTTCAGGCGGGGGGAAACACCGGGGAGCTGTTTTTT.

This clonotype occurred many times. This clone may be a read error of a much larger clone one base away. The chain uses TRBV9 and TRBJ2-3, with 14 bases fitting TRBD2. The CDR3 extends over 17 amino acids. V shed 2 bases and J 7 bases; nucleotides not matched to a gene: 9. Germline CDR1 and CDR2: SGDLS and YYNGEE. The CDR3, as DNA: TGTGCCAGCAGCGTTGAGGGACTAGCGGGGGTTCAATATACGCAGTATTTT. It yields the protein CASSVEGLAGVQYTQYF.

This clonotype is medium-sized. Here the CDR3 DNA reads TGTGCCAGCAGCGTATTTGGGGCCAGGGGCGAGACTGAAGCTTTCTTT. Encoded protein: CASSVFGARGETEAFF. This chain uses TRBV9 with TRBJ1-1, with a tentative D call TRBD1 (6 bases). The CDR3 consists of 16 residues. Germline V gene lookup returns CDR1 SGDLS and CDR2 YYNGEE. V was shortened by 1 base and J by 5 bases, with 18 bases between the two germline ends.

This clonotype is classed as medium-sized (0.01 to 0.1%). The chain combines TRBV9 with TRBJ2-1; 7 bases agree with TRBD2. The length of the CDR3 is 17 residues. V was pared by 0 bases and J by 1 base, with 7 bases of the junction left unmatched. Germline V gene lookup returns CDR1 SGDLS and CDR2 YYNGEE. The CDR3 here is CASSVAGGFGSYNEQFF. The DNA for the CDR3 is TGTGCCAGCAGCGTAGCGGGGGGATTCGGATCCTACAATGAGCAGTTCTTC.

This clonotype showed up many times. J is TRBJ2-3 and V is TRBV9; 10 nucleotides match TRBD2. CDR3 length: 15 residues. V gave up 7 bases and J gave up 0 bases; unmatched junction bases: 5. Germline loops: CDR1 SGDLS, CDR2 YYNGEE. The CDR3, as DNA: TGTGCCAGCGGGGCTAGCGGGGGAAGCACAGATACGCAGTATTTT. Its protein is CASGASGGSTDTQYF.

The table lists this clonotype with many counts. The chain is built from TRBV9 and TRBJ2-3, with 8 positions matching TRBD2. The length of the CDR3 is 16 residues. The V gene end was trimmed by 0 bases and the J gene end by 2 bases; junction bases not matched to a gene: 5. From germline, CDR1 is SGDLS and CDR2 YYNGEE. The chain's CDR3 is CASSVDQAGATDTQYF. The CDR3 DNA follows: TGTGCCAGCAGCGTAGATCAAGCGGGGGCCACAGATACGCAGTATTTT.

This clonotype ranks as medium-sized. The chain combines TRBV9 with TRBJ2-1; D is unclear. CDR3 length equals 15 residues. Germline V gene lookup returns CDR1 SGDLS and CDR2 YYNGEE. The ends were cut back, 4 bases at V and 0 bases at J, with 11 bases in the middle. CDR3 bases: TGTGCCAGCAGCCCTGACCCGAGCTCCTACAATGAGCAGTTCTTC. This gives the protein CASSPDPSSYNEQFF. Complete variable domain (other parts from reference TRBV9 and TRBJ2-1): DSGVTQTPKHLITATGQRVTLRCSPRSGDLSVYWYQQSLDQGLQFLIQYYNGEERAKGNILERFSAQQFPDLHSELNLSSLELGDSALYFCASSPDPSSYNEQFFGPGTRLTVL.

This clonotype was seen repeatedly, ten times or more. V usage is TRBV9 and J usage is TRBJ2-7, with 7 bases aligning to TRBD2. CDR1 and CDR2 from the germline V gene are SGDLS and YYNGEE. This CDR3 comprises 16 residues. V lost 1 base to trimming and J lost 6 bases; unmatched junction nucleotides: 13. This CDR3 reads CASSVTSGGGSLEQYF. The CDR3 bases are TGTGCCAGCAGCGTAACGTCCGGCGGGGGTTCCCTCGAGCAGTACTTC.

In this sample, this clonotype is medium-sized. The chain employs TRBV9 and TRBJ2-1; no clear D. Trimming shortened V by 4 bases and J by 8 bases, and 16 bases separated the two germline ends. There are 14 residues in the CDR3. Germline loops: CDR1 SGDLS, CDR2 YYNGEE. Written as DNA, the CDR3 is TGTGCCAGCAGCCCTCTTTGGGCGGTCGATGAGCAGTTCTTC. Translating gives CASSPLWAVDEQFF.

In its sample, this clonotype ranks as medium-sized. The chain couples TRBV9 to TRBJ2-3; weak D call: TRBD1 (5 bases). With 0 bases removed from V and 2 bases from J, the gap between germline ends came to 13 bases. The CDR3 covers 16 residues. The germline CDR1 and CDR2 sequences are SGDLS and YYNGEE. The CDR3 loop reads CASSVGWGGSTDTQYF. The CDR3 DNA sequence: TGTGCCAGCAGCGTAGGTTGGGGCGGTTCCACAGATACGCAGTATTTT.

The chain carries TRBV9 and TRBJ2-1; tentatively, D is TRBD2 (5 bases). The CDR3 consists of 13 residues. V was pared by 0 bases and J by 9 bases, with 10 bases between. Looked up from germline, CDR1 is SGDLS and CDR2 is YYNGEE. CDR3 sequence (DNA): TGTGCCAGCAGCGTAGGTGCGGGTTTTGAGCAGTTCTTC. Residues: CASSVGAGFEQFF.

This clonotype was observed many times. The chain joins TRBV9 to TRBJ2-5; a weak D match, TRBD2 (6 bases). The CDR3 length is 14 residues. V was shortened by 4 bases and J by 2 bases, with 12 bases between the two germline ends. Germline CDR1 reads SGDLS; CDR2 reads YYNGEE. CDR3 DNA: TGTGCCAGCAGCCCCGGGACTCCACAAGAGACCCAGTACTTC. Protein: CASSPGTPQETQYF.

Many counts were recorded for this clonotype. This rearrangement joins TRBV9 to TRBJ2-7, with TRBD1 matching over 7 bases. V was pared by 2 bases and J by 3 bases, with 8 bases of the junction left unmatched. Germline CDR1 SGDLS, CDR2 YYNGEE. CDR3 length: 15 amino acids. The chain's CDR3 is CASSVSGGGGYEQYF. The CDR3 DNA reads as TGTGCCAGCAGCGTGTCAGGGGGTGGCGGCTACGAGCAGTACTTC.

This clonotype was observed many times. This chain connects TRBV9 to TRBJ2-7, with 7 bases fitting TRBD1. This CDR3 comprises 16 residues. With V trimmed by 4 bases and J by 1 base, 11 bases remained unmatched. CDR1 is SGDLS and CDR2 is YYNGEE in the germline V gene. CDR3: CASSPTPGTASYEQYF. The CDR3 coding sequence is TGTGCCAGCAGCCCCACCCCCGGGACAGCTTCCTACGAGCAGTACTTC.

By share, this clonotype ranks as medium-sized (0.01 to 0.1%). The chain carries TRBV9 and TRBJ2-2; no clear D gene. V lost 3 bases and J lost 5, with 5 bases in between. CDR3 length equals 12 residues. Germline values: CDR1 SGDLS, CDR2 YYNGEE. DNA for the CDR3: TGTGCCAGCAGCGAGGGAACCGGGGAGCTGTTTTTT. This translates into CASSEGTGELFF.

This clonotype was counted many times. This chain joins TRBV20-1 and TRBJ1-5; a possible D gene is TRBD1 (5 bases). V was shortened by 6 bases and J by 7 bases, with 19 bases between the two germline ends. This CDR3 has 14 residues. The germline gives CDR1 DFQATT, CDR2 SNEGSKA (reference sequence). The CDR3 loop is CSATLGGGKQPQHF. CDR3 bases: TGCAGTGCAACACTCGGGGGAGGGAAACAGCCCCAGCATTTT.

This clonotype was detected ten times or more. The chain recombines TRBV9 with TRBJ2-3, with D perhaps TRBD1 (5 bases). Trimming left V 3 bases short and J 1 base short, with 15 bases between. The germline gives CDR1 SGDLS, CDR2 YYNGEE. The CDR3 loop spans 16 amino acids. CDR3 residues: CASSELTGGGTDTQYF. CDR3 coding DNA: TGTGCCAGCAGCGAACTCACAGGTGGGGGCACAGATACGCAGTATTTT.

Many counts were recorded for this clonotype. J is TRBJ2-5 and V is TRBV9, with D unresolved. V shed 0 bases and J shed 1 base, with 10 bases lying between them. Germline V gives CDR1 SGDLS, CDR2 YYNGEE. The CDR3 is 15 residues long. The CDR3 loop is CASSVDSGPQETQYF. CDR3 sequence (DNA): TGTGCCAGCAGCGTAGATTCCGGCCCCCAAGAGACCCAGTACTTC.

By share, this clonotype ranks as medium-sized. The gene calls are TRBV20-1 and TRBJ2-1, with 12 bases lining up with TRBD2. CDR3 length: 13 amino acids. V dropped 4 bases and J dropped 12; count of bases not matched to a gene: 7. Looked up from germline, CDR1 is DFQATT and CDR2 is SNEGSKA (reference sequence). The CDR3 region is CSANPSGGVGQFF. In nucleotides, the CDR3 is TGCAGTGCTAATCCTAGCGGGGGGGTTGGGCAGTTCTTC.

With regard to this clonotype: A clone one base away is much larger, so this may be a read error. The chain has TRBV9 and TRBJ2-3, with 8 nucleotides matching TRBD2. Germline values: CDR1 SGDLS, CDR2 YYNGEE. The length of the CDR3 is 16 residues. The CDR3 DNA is TGTGCCAGCAGCGTAGACCTAGCGGGTGGCACAGATACGCAGAATTTT. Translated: CASSVDLAGGTDTQNF.

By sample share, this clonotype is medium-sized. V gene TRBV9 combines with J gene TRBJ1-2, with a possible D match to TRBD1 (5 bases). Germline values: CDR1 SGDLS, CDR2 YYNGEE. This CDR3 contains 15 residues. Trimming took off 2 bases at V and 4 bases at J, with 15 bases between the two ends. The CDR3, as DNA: TGTGCCAGCAGCGTGGGCGGCTGGGGGGTCTATGGCTACACCTTC. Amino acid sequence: CASSVGGWGVYGYTF.